This T cell receptor beta chain is from a study of graft-versus-host responses after intestinal transplantation. The authors processed graft tissue to release intraepithelial and lamina propria lymphocytes. The repertoire was sequenced with immunoSEQ multiplex PCR; TCRdb's copy has only in-frame clones and lacks some. The data show thousands of clones, with roughly 72% seen just once and 10% to 15% held by the top ten. Germline CDR1 reads SNHLY; CDR2 reads FYNNEI. The CDR3 runs to 13 residues. V lost 1 base, J lost 6 bases, and 6 bases lay in between. Here the sequenced sample was ileum tissue, taken 254 days after intestinal transplant. V and J are TRBV2 and TRBJ2-2; weak D call: TRBD2 (5 bases). This receptor was obtained from a human patient who received an intestinal transplant, so some T cells may come from the graft donor. CDR3 DNA: TGTGCCAGCAGTGAAGGGGAGCCCGGGGAGCTGTTTTTT. It is translated as CASSEGEPGELFF.